Shown below are 15 T cell receptor beta chains from a single sample sequenced in a study of T cell repertoires in cytomegalovirus infection. TCRdb analysed the reads with MiXCR anew, one entry per CDR3 protein. In the table there are 150,000 to 200,000 distinct CDR3 sequences, roughly 18% of which are singletons. The specimen sequenced was CD8+ T cells from PBMCs. These receptor sequences come from a human donor in good health (CMV status not recorded). Some clones in this sample may be carry-over from other donors' samples.

This clonotype was observed a handful of times. The chain links TRBV20-1 to TRBJ2-3, with 7 bases that match TRBD1. Losses at the gene ends were 1 base for V and 8 bases for J; bases not matched to a gene: 12. The CDR3 consists of 15 residues. Germline V gene sequence: CDR1 DFQATT, CDR2 SNEGSKA (reference sequence). CDR3 in DNA: TGCAGTGCTAGAGGACAGGGCGAGGAGTGGGGTACGCAGTATTTT. This translates into CSARGQGEEWGTQYF.

V usage is TRBV29-1 and J usage is TRBJ2-1, with TRBD2 matching 8 bases. Per germline, CDR1 SQVTM and CDR2 ANQGSEA. The V segment lost 7 bases and the J segment 7 bases; nucleotides outside the gene matches: 9. The CDR3 has 13 residues. The CDR3 is CSAGSGGRNEQFF. In nucleotides, the CDR3 is TGCAGCGCCGGGAGCGGGGGCCGGAATGAGCAGTTCTTC.

The chain couples TRBV6-1 to TRBJ2-5; maybe TRBD1 (6 bases). This CDR3 has 16 amino acids. In germline, CDR1 is MNHNS, CDR2 SASEGT. V lost 1 base, J lost 4 bases, and 16 bases lay in between. The CDR3 spells CASSEGQGRAGETQYF. The CDR3 DNA follows: TGTGCCAGCAGTGAAGGTCAGGGGCGGGCAGGAGAGACCCAGTACTTC.

This clonotype was detected many times. V gene TRBV7-2 combines with J gene TRBJ2-7; D remains ambiguous. Germline CDR1 reads SGHTA; CDR2 reads FQGNSA. The CDR3 is made up of 14 amino acids. Trimming removed 6 bases from V and 2 bases from J, with 14 bases in between. The CDR3 here is CASSPRGPPYEQYF. The CDR3 coding sequence is TGTGCCAGCAGTCCCCGCGGTCCCCCCTACGAGCAGTACTTC.

This chain joins TRBV7-9 and TRBJ2-1, with 8 positions matching TRBD2. With 3 bases clipped from V and 3 bases from J, the junction kept 7 bases outside the gene matches. Germline V CDR1 and CDR2: SEHNR, FQNEAQ (reference sequence). This CDR3 is 16 amino acids long. The CDR3 nucleotides are TGTGCCAGCAGCTTGGACGGGAGGGAATACTACAATGAGCAGTTCTTC. The encoded protein is CASSLDGREYYNEQFF.

This clonotype has only a few counts. The chain carries TRBV20-1 and TRBJ2-1; a weak D match, TRBD2 (6 bases). With 5 bases removed from V and 9 bases from J, the gap between germline ends came to 14 bases. CDR1 is DFQATT, CDR2 SNEGSKA, per germline (reference sequence). The CDR3 extends over 12 amino acids. CDR3: CSALLGGTEQFF. CDR3 in DNA: TGCAGTGCTCTCCTGGGCGGGACTGAGCAGTTCTTC.

This clonotype was counted a few times. V and J are TRBV7-2 and TRBJ1-3; D gene unclear. Germline V CDR1 and CDR2: SGHTA, FQGNSA. The germline V and J ends were trimmed by 5 bases and 2 bases, with 13 bases remaining between them. The CDR3 contains 15 residues. This chain's CDR3 is CASSVNVPPGNTIYF. The CDR3 coding sequence is TGTGCCAGCAGCGTAAACGTCCCGCCTGGAAACACCATATATTTT.

The chain uses TRBV11-2 and TRBJ2-1; no reliable D call. The germline CDR1 and CDR2 sequences are SGHAT and FQNNGV. The CDR3 totals 13 residues. Between the trimmed V and J ends, which lost 5 bases and 4 bases, there was a span of 9 bases. The CDR3 nucleotides read TGTGCCAGCAGCCGATCTGATTACAATGAGCAGTTCTTC. Its translation: CASSRSDYNEQFF.

A few counts support this clonotype. The chain links TRBV6-2 or TRBV6-3 to TRBJ2-5; D might be TRBD2 (6 bases). The V end lost 6 bases, the J end lost 5 bases, and 19 bases lay between the germline ends. The CDR3 spans 15 residues. Germline CDR1 and CDR2: MNHEY and SVGEGT. Here the CDR3 reads CASSSTSNVVETQYF. CDR3 nucleotide sequence: TGTGCCAGCAGCTCGACTAGTAATGTTGTGGAGACCCAGTACTTC.

This clonotype was detected only a few times. The chain is built from TRBV9 and TRBJ1-1; 9 positions agree with TRBD1. The CDR3 loop spans 14 amino acids. Trimming removed 4 bases from V and 1 base from J; junction bases left unmatched: 2. Per the germline V gene, CDR1 is SGDLS and CDR2 is YYNGEE. The CDR3 coding sequence is TGTGCCAGCAGCATGGGACAGGGGAACACTGAAGCTTTCTTT. This translates into CASSMGQGNTEAFF.

The rearrangement uses TRBV29-1 and TRBJ1-1; D remains unclear. Germline lookup yields CDR1 SQVTM and CDR2 ANQGSEA. V shed 4 bases and J shed 1 base, with 4 bases lying between them. The CDR3 runs 11 residues. The CDR3 DNA follows: TGCAGCGTTGTCAGGAACACTGAAGCTTTCTTT. Protein product: CSVVRNTEAFF.

This clonotype was detected many times. The chain is built from TRBV7-2 and TRBJ2-5; the D is unclear. The CDR3 is 13 amino acids. V was cut by 2 bases and J by 4 bases, with 8 bases left in between. Germline assignment: CDR1 SGHTA and CDR2 FQGNSA. The CDR3 nucleotides are TGTGCCAGCAGCTTATACGTCAGAGAGACCCAGTACTTC. Its protein is CASSLYVRETQYF.

In this sample, this clonotype turned up many times. CDR3 bases: TGTGCCAGCAGCCAAGATGTAGAATATCAGCCCCAGCATTTT. Its translation: CASSQDVEYQPQHF. The chain uses TRBV4-2 and TRBJ1-5, with unresolved D. Per the germline V gene, CDR1 is LGHNA and CDR2 is YNFKEQ. Trimming cost V 0 bases and J 5 bases, with 8 bases left between them. This CDR3 has 14 amino acids.

The genes are TRBV28 and TRBJ2-7, with D possibly TRBD1 on 5 matching bases. The CDR3 runs 11 residues. Germline V CDR1 and CDR2: MDHEN, SYDVKM. V lost 3 bases, J lost 7 bases, and 7 bases lay in between. The CDR3 sequence is CASSFGAEQYF. In nucleotides, the CDR3 is TGTGCCAGCAGTTTTGGGGCAGAGCAGTACTTC.

This clonotype has only a few counts. This rearrangement joins TRBV20-1 to TRBJ1-2; D is undetermined. Trimming stripped 1 base from V and 0 bases from J, with 12 bases between. The germline V gene has CDR1 DFQATT and CDR2 SNEGSKA (reference sequence). CDR3 length equals 15 residues. The CDR3 DNA reads TGCAGTGCTAGAGTGAATACAGTAGCTAACTATGGCTACACCTTC. Translation gives CSARVNTVANYGYTF.